The rows below give T cell receptor beta chains drawn from one sample of a study of T cell changes during pregnancy in multiple sclerosis. Generated by immunoSEQ multiplex PCR, the TCRdb table keeps only in-frame clones and is missing some. The table includes 70,000 to 95,000 clones, around 89% detected once. The sequenced sample was peripheral blood, obtained before pregnancy. These receptors were collected from a female donor with multiple sclerosis, enrolled in a pregnancy study. Both conserved end residues are part of each CDR3. D genes are given only for firm matches. Size values are once, few and many counts, or a class for expanded clones, and some rows have none.

length: 15
size: -
D: TRBD1
V: TRBV5-5
J: TRBJ1-1
DNA: TGTGCCAGCAGCTGGACAGGCGGGGGGGGCACTGAAGCTTTCTTT
CDR3: CASSWTGGGGTEAFF

length: 16
size: -
D: TRBD1
V: TRBV27
J: TRBJ2-7
DNA: TGTGCCAGCAGTTCACTACAGACGACAGGGCCCTACGAGCAGTACTTC
CDR3: CASSSLQTTGPYEQYF

length: 15
size: once
D: -
V: TRBV10-3
J: TRBJ1-6
DNA: TGTGCCATCAGCCTGGGGGGGGCGGATAATTCACCCCTCCACTTT
CDR3: CAISLGGADNSPLHF

length: 18
size: -
D: -
V: TRBV12-5
J: TRBJ2-3
DNA: TGTGCTAGTGGTTTGGTTCTGGATGGACAGACTAGCACAGATACGCAGTATTTT
CDR3: CASGLVLDGQTSTDTQYF

length: 13
size: -
D: -
V: TRBV30
J: TRBJ1-2
DNA: TGTGCCTGGAGTGTATTTGGGCTAGCAGTCTGCTACTTC
CDR3: CAWSVFGLAVCYF

length: 15
size: -
D: TRBD2
V: TRBV6-6
J: TRBJ2-5
DNA: TGTGCCAGCAGTTTCTTTTCGGGAGGGACAGAGACCCAGTACTTC
CDR3: CASSFFSGGTETQYF

length: 16
size: once
D: TRBD1
V: TRBV5-1
J: TRBJ1-4
DNA: TGCGCCAGCAGCTTGGGATGGACAGGGGATAATGAAAAACTGTTTTTT
CDR3: CASSLGWTGDNEKLFF

length: 14
size: -
D: TRBD1
V: TRBV7-8
J: TRBJ1-2
DNA: TGTGCCAGCAGCGACGGGGACAGGGTGAATGGCTACACCTTC
CDR3: CASSDGDRVNGYTF

length: 16
size: -
D: -
V: TRBV18
J: TRBJ1-5
DNA: TGTGCCAGCTCACTAATCCCCGTGGGAGAGAATCAGCCCCAGCATTTT
CDR3: CASSLIPVGENQPQHF

length: 13
size: once
D: TRBD1
V: TRBV5-1
J: TRBJ1-2
DNA: TGCGCCAGCAGCTTCCAGGGGGAGGAAGGCTACACCTTC
CDR3: CASSFQGEEGYTF

length: 14
size: -
D: -
V: TRBV2
J: TRBJ1-3
DNA: TGTGCCAGCAGTGGGGGGACTTCAGGAAACACCATATATTTT
CDR3: CASSGGTSGNTIYF

length: 16
size: once
D: TRBD2
V: TRBV5-4
J: TRBJ2-5
DNA: TGTGCCAGCACGATGGGCGGGGGGGCTGGTTGGGAGACCCAGTACTTC
CDR3: CASTMGGGAGWETQYF

length: 15
size: -
D: TRBD2
V: TRBV7-2
J: TRBJ2-2
DNA: TGTGCCAGCAGCTTAGCGGGGGGGAGATCCGGGGAGCTGTTTTTT
CDR3: CASSLAGGRSGELFF

length: 14
size: -
D: -
V: TRBV30
J: TRBJ1-5
DNA: TGTGCCTGGAGTGGAGGAGGGTCCAATCAGCCCCAGCATTTT
CDR3: CAWSGGGSNQPQHF

length: 14
size: -
D: -
V: TRBV12-5
J: TRBJ1-2
DNA: TGTGCTAGTGGTCGTCGGGGGGACTCATATGGCTACACCTTC
CDR3: CASGRRGDSYGYTF

length: 13
size: -
D: -
V: TRBV7-9
J: TRBJ1-1
DNA: TGTGCCAGCAGCTCCCAGGTGGGCACTGAAGCTTTCTTT
CDR3: CASSSQVGTEAFF

length: 15
size: -
D: -
V: TRBV11-2
J: TRBJ1-2
DNA: TGTGCCAGCAGCTTTGGGGCAGGGGAGCACTATGGCTACACCTTC
CDR3: CASSFGAGEHYGYTF

length: 12
size: few
D: -
V: TRBV28
J: TRBJ1-5
DNA: TGTGCCAGCAGACCGGTCAATCAGCCCCAGCATTTT
CDR3: CASRPVNQPQHF

length: 13
size: once
D: TRBD1
V: TRBV4-3
J: TRBJ1-1
DNA: TGCGCCAGCAGCCGAACAGGGGGCCGTGAAGCTTTCTTT
CDR3: CASSRTGGREAFF

length: 14
size: -
D: -
V: TRBV10-3
J: TRBJ1-1
DNA: TGTGCCATCTCCCCGACAGAGAAGAACACTGAAGCTTTCTTT
CDR3: CAISPTEKNTEAFF

length: 15
size: once
D: -
V: TRBV9
J: TRBJ1-1
DNA: TGTGCCAGCAGCGTAGATCCCTCAAGAGACACTGAAGCTTTCTTT
CDR3: CASSVDPSRDTEAFF

length: 19
size: -
D: -
V: TRBV18
J: TRBJ2-2
DNA: TGTGCCAGCTCACCAGTAACACACCTAGTCGGCAAGTTTCCCGGGGAGCTGTTTTTT
CDR3: CASSPVTHLVGKFPGELFF

length: 15
size: -
D: -
V: TRBV6-5
J: TRBJ1-6
DNA: TGTGCCAGCAGTCTTCGTCCTCAAGAGGATTCACCCCTCCACTTT
CDR3: CASSLRPQEDSPLHF

length: 14
size: -
D: -
V: TRBV19
J: TRBJ1-2
DNA: TGTGCCTCTAGCTTTCGAGGACGGAACTATGGCTACACCTTC
CDR3: CASSFRGRNYGYTF

length: 14
size: -
D: -
V: TRBV7-9
J: TRBJ1-1
DNA: TGTGCCAGCAGCTTAGCTGGCTTCGGGGTTGAAGCTTTCTTT
CDR3: CASSLAGFGVEAFF

length: 11
size: once
D: -
V: TRBV6-6
J: TRBJ2-3
DNA: TGTGCCACCTTGAGGACAGATACGCAGTATTTT
CDR3: CATLRTDTQYF

length: 14
size: -
D: -
V: TRBV5-8
J: TRBJ1-1
DNA: TGTGCCAGCAGCTTGGCCTGGGGCGACCCTGAAGCTTTCTTT
CDR3: CASSLAWGDPEAFF

length: 14
size: -
D: -
V: TRBV4-3
J: TRBJ1-2
DNA: TGCGCCAGCAGCCAAGCGATGCGTAACTATGGCTACACCTTC
CDR3: CASSQAMRNYGYTF

length: 14
size: -
D: TRBD1
V: TRBV5-1
J: TRBJ1-1
DNA: TGCGCCAGCAGCTGGGGACAGCCGATGGTTGAAGCTTTCTTT
CDR3: CASSWGQPMVEAFF

length: 14
size: -
D: -
V: TRBV18
J: TRBJ2-1
DNA: TGTGCCAGCTCACCGGGGCCGGGCTACAATGAGCAGTTCTTC
CDR3: CASSPGPGYNEQFF

length: 13
size: -
D: TRBD1
V: TRBV5-6
J: TRBJ2-7
DNA: TGTGCCAGCAGCACGGACAGGGCATACGAGCAGTACTTC
CDR3: CASSTDRAYEQYF

length: 14
size: -
D: -
V: TRBV15
J: TRBJ1-1
DNA: TGTGCCACCAGCAGAGTTGGGGCGAACACTGAAGCTTTCTTT
CDR3: CATSRVGANTEAFF

length: 14
size: -
D: -
V: TRBV2
J: TRBJ2-6
DNA: TGTGCCAGCTCTGACATTTCTGGGGCCAACGTCCTGACTTTC
CDR3: CASSDISGANVLTF

length: 16
size: -
D: TRBD2
V: TRBV4-1
J: TRBJ2-5
DNA: TGCGCCAGCAGCCAAGCTCCCACCCGGGGGGAGGAGACCCAGTACTTC
CDR3: CASSQAPTRGEETQYF

length: 16
size: -
D: TRBD1
V: TRBV4-3
J: TRBJ1-1
DNA: TGCGCCAGCAGCCAACGGGGACAGGGGGCGGGGACTGAAGCTTTCTTT
CDR3: CASSQRGQGAGTEAFF

length: 17
size: -
D: TRBD2
V: TRBV9
J: TRBJ2-1
DNA: TGTGCCAGCAGCGTAAGTCGGGGGGACCCTAATTTTAGTGAGCAGTTCTTC
CDR3: CASSVSRGDPNFSEQFF

length: 14
size: -
D: TRBD1
V: TRBV7-9
J: TRBJ2-1
DNA: TGTGCCAGCAGCGACCAAGCCGGGGACAGTTTACAGTTCTTC
CDR3: CASSDQAGDSLQFF